This T cell receptor beta chain was sequenced during a study of blood T cell repertoires in COVID-19. Study context: COVID-19 samples, acute and convalescent, were from the United States, Italy and Spain. T cells, B-cell-depleted T cells, or PBMCs supplied cDNA or gDNA.

Germline values: CDR1 MDHEN, CDR2 SYDVKM. This CDR3 region has 15 residues. V was clipped by 8 bases and J by 4 bases, with 18 bases between them. Source study methods: Estimation of nucleated cell counts relied on the amplification of reference gene primers. Profiled with immunoSEQ multiplex PCR; TCRdb holds only in-frame clones, not every one. Clone size and V and J calls were adopted from that table, with D and trimming inferred from the DNA. The sample comprises some 89,000 clones, 90% of which are singletons, and 1.5% to 2% rests with the top ten. The chain combines TRBV28 with TRBJ1-3; tentative D call: TRBD1 (5 bases). This TCR was sampled from a man in his fifties or sixties with acute or convalescent COVID-19. Sequencing was performed on peripheral blood. This CDR3 is CASARGGLEGNTIYF. The CDR3 coding sequence is TGTGCCAGCGCCCGGGGGGGGTTAGAGGGAAACACCATATATTTT.